The 9 T cell receptor beta chains below come from one sample, sequenced in a study of blood T cell repertoires in COVID-19. Method: immunoSEQ multiplex PCR; TCRdb's copy keeps in-frame clones and lacks some. Among about 93,000 clones listed, around four fifths were seen once. Sequencing input: peripheral blood. Every receptor here comes from a human donor in a cohort sampled during active COVID-19.

The chain carries TRBV7-6 and TRBJ1-3; 11 bases fit TRBD1. With V trimmed by 5 bases and J by 4 bases, 7 bases remained unmatched. Germline CDR1 is SGHVS and CDR2 is FNYEAQ. CDR3 size: 16 residues. The CDR3 reads CASSPGQGAAGNTIYF. CDR3 coding DNA: TGTGCCAGCAGCCCCGGACAGGGGGCTGCAGGAAACACCATATATTTT.

The chain is built from TRBV19 and TRBJ2-1, with a tentative D call TRBD1 (6 bases). The length of the CDR3 is 14 residues. CDR1 and CDR2 from the germline V gene are LNHDA and SQIVND (reference sequence). V lost 4 bases to trimming and J lost 7 bases, with 14 bases between them. This CDR3 is CASSTRQEANEQFF. The CDR3 nucleotides read TGTGCCAGTAGTACCCGACAGGAGGCTAATGAGCAGTTCTTC.

CDR3 nucleotide sequence: TGTGCCAGCAGGCGGACAGGGGCGGCCTACGAGCAGTACTTC. It specifies CASRRTGAAYEQYF. This chain links TRBV28 with TRBJ2-7; TRBD1 matches at 9 bases. The CDR3 has 14 amino acids. V lost 6 bases and J lost 2; bases outside the gene matches: 5. Germline lookup yields CDR1 MDHEN and CDR2 SYDVKM.

The genes are TRBV7-9 and TRBJ2-1; 14 bases fit TRBD2. Germline loops: CDR1 SEHNR, CDR2 FQNEAQ (reference sequence). This CDR3 contains 18 residues. V lost 4 bases and J lost 5; bases outside the gene matches: 10. DNA of the CDR3: TGTGCCAGCAGCTGGGGACTAGCGGGGGCCGTATTACACAATGAGCAGTTCTTC. Its translation: CASSWGLAGAVLHNEQFF.

The chain carries TRBV14 and TRBJ2-1, with 7 bases aligning to TRBD2. Trimming cost V 4 bases and J 9 bases; bases outside gene matches: 6. The CDR3 extends over 13 amino acids. Germline V gene data show CDR1 as SGHDN and CDR2 as FVKESK. The CDR3, as DNA: TGTGCCAGCAGCCGGTGGGAGCGGGGTGAGCAGTTCTTC. Amino acids: CASSRWERGEQFF.

This chain joins TRBV21-1 and TRBJ1-5. TRBV21-1 is a documented pseudogene. CDR3 size: 15 residues. The CDR3 loop is CASSKVPVGNQPQHF. Written as DNA, the CDR3 is TGTGCCAGCAGCAAAGTTCCGGTTGGCAATCAGCCCCAGCATTTT.

The J gene is TRBJ2-1, the V gene TRBV7-9; 7 nucleotides align to TRBD2. Trimming removed 6 bases from V and 6 bases from J; junction bases left unmatched: 14. Germline CDR1 reads SEHNR; CDR2 reads FQNEAQ (reference sequence). The CDR3 has 16 residues. The CDR3 bases are TGTGCCAGCAGGAGACGCGCCCTTGGCGGGAGCAATGAGCAGTTCTTC. This gives the protein CASRRRALGGSNEQFF.

The J gene is TRBJ1-2, the V gene TRBV5-4, with 7 bases aligning to TRBD1. This CDR3 contains 13 residues. Germline assignment: CDR1 SGHNT and CDR2 YYREEE (reference sequence). The junction had 6 bases not matched to a gene; V was cut back by 4 bases and J by 6 bases. In DNA form, the CDR3 reads TGTGCCAGCAGCGCGACAGGGAATCATGGCTACACCTTC. Translation: CASSATGNHGYTF.

This clone was observed once. V usage is TRBV7-8 and J usage is TRBJ1-5, with D possibly matching TRBD1 (6 bases). This CDR3 region has 14 residues. Trimming removed 4 bases at V and 4 bases at J, with 11 bases between. CDR1 and CDR2 (germline): SGHVS, FQNEAQ. CDR3 sequence: CASSSGQRNQPQHF. The CDR3 DNA is TGTGCCAGCAGCTCCGGACAGCGAAATCAGCCCCAGCATTTT. The complete variable domain, with remaining parts taken from reference TRBV7-8 and TRBJ1-5, reads GAGVSQSPRYKVAKRGQDVALRCDPISGHVSLFWYQQALGQGPEFLTYFQNEAQLDKSGLPSDRFFAERPEGSVSTLKIQRTQQEDSAVYLCASSSGQRNQPQHFGDGTRLSIL.